These 5 T cell receptor beta chains were sequenced from one sample in a study of graft-versus-host responses after intestinal transplantation. Profiled with immunoSEQ multiplex PCR; TCRdb holds only in-frame clones, not every one. The data show some 110,000 clones, just over 90% seen once. These receptors are not linked to any known antigen. Here the sequenced sample was unstimulated CD4+ T cells sorted from spleen or lymph node cells, taken before transplant. The receptors derive from a human donor who was the organ donor for an intestinal transplant.

This clone was detected a few times. This chain links TRBV6-5 with TRBJ1-1; D may be TRBD1 (6 bases). The CDR3 sequence is 15 residues long. The V gene lost 5 bases and the J gene lost 1 base, with 14 bases spanning the gap. Germline CDR1 MNHEY, CDR2 SVGAGI. The CDR3 is CASSLTGTSNTEAFF. CDR3 sequence (DNA): TGTGCCAGCAGTCTAACAGGGACCTCGAACACTGAAGCTTTCTTT.

The chain recombines TRBV30 with TRBJ2-7; TRBD1 matches at 8 bases. The CDR3 runs to 15 residues. CDR1 is GTSNPN and CDR2 is SVGIG in the germline V gene (reference sequence). V shed 0 bases, J shed 1 base, and the junction held 5 bases outside the gene matches. The CDR3 protein is CAWSVGGTGSYEQYF. CDR3 nucleotides: TGTGCCTGGAGTGTAGGCGGGACAGGTTCCTACGAGCAGTACTTC.

The chain employs TRBV7-2 and TRBJ2-2; the match to TRBD2 covers 10 bases. The CDR3 consists of 14 residues. The trim removed 5 bases at V and 9 bases at J, leaving 6 bases unmatched. Germline assignment: CDR1 SGHTA and CDR2 FQGNSA. CDR3 loop: CASSLASGSRELFF. Written as DNA, the CDR3 is TGTGCCAGCAGCCTTGCTAGCGGGAGCCGGGAGCTGTTTTTT.

V gene TRBV19 combines with J gene TRBJ2-3; 7 nucleotides align to TRBD2. The germline CDR1 and CDR2 sequences are LNHDA and SQIVND (reference sequence). The CDR3 is 15 amino acids. V lost 3 bases and J lost 3; bases outside the gene matches: 6. The CDR3 DNA sequence: TGTGCCAGTAGTATGTCGGGGGGTAGGACAGATACGCAGTATTTT. The encoded protein is CASSMSGGRTDTQYF.

This clone turned up a few times. This sequence joins TRBV2 and TRBJ2-1; D is uncertain. Trimming took 8 bases from V and 8 from J, leaving 10 bases between them. Germline CDR1 SNHLY, CDR2 FYNNEI. The CDR3 extends over 11 amino acids. The CDR3 spells CASRRVYEQFF. CDR3 coding DNA: TGTGCCAGCCGTCGTGTCTATGAGCAGTTCTTC. Drawing the rest from reference TRBV2 and TRBJ2-1, the complete variable domain is EPEVTQTPSHQVTQMGQEVILRCVPISNHLYFYWYRQILGQKVEFLVSFYNNEISEKSEIFDDQFSVERPDGSNFTLKIRSTKLEDSAMYFCASRRVYEQFFGPGTRLTVL.